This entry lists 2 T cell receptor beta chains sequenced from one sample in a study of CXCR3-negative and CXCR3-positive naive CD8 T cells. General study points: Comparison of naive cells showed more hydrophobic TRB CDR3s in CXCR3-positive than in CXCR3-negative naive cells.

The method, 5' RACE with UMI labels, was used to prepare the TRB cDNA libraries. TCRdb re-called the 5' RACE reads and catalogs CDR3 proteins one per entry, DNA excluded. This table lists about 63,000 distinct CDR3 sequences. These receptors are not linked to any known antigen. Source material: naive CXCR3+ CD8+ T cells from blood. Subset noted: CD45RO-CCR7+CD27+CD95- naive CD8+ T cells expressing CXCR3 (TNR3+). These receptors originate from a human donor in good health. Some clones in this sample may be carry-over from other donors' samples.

The CDR3 loop is CASSVVSSVSSYNEQFF. The chain links TRBV9 to TRBJ2-1; TCRdb's D call of TRBD2 is untestable without DNA. The CDR3 is 17 residues long. Germline CDR1 is SGDLS and CDR2 is YYNGEE.

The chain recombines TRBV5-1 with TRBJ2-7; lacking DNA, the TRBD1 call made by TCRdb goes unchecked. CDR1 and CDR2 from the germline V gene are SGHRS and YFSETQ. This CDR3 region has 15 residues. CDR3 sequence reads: CASSLPFEGLYEQYF.